These 29 T cell receptor beta chains originate from one sample sequenced in a study of shared clonotypes between healthy human individuals. Assay: immunoSEQ multiplex PCR; the TCRdb copy retains only in-frame clones and omits some. In the table there are about 700,000 clones, around 72% of which are singletons. Sequencing used memory CD4+ T cells sorted from blood. Subset in this sample: CD45RA-negative fraction. Source of these receptors: a woman between 25 and 40 years old in good health.

This chain connects TRBV19 to TRBJ1-4; TRBD1 might be the D (5 bases). Germline CDR1 reads LNHDA; CDR2 reads SQIVND (reference sequence). V was trimmed by 9 bases and J by 13 bases, leaving 15 bases between them. This CDR3 is 11 amino acids long. CDR3 sequence (DNA): TGTGCCAGCCCCGGGACCGCCGGACTGTTTTTT. Protein product: CASPGTAGLFF.

This chain uses TRBV6-5 with TRBJ1-4; 9 bases line up with TRBD1. V trimming: 6 bases; J trimming: 8 bases; junction bases outside the gene matches: 7. Per germline, CDR1 MNHEY and CDR2 SVGAGI. The CDR3 has 14 amino acids. The CDR3 DNA follows: TGTGCCAGCAGGTCCGGGACAGGGATGGAAAAACTGTTTTTT. Its translation: CASRSGTGMEKLFF.

This chain connects TRBV6-1 to TRBJ1-5, with D unclear. The germline CDR1 and CDR2 sequences are MNHNS and SASEGT. The germline V and J ends were trimmed by 3 bases and 9 bases, with 12 bases remaining between them. This CDR3 is built from 13 residues. CDR3 sequence reads: CASSEGRTAPQHF. The CDR3 region has the DNA TGTGCCAGCAGTGAGGGTCGGACGGCGCCCCAGCATTTT.

The V call is TRBV28, the J call TRBJ2-7; no clear D gene. CDR3 length: 16 residues. In germline, CDR1 is MDHEN, CDR2 SYDVKM. Trimming removed 3 bases from V and 0 bases from J, with 15 bases in between. The CDR3 here is CASSLHPLTPSYEQYF. DNA of the CDR3: TGTGCCAGCAGTTTGCATCCTCTGACCCCCTCCTACGAGCAGTACTTC.

The J gene is TRBJ2-5, the V gene TRBV14, with D maybe TRBD1 (6 bases). CDR3 size: 14 residues. Germline-derived CDR1 and CDR2 are SGHDN and FVKESK. Trimming took 2 bases from V and 8 from J, leaving 15 bases between them. Here the CDR3 DNA reads TGTGCCAGCAGCCAAATCAGGGGCACCGGTACCCAGTACTTC. The encoded protein is CASSQIRGTGTQYF.

This rearrangement joins TRBV18 to TRBJ1-5, with D possibly TRBD1 on 6 matching bases. Trimming cost V 2 bases and J 2 bases, with 13 bases left between them. The germline V gene has CDR1 KGHSH and CDR2 LQKENI. The CDR3 totals 16 residues. CDR3 region: CASSPIEGQGNQPQHF. The CDR3 DNA is TGTGCCAGCTCACCAATAGAGGGACAAGGCAATCAGCCCCAGCATTTT.

The chain employs TRBV28 and TRBJ1-4, with a weak D call TRBD1 (5 bases). The CDR3 is made up of 16 amino acids. In germline, CDR1 is MDHEN, CDR2 SYDVKM. V was shortened by 5 bases and J by 0 bases, with 13 bases between the two germline ends. CDR3 bases: TGTGCCAGCAGTCCCGCTCTGGGGGCAACTAATGAAAAACTGTTTTTT. Translating gives CASSPALGATNEKLFF.

The chain has TRBV7-6 and TRBJ2-2; D call uncertain. Germline values: CDR1 SGHVS, CDR2 FNYEAQ. The V and J ends lost 1 base and 4 bases respectively, with 13 bases between them. The CDR3 is 16 amino acids. Here the CDR3 DNA reads TGTGCCAGCAGCTTAGGGGCCAAGCCCTTCACCGGGGAGCTGTTTTTT. It yields the protein CASSLGAKPFTGELFF.

This clone appeared once. V is TRBV6-4 and J is TRBJ2-4; possible D gene TRBD1, 6 bases. The V gene's germline CDR1 is MRHNA and CDR2 SNTAGT. Trimming took off 6 bases at V and 1 base at J, with 16 bases between the two ends. CDR3 length: 16 amino acids. For the CDR3, the DNA is TGTGCCAGCAGGCCCCTACAGGGTCTGGCCAAAAACATTCAGTACTTC. As protein: CASRPLQGLAKNIQYF.

The rearrangement links TRBV18 to TRBJ2-7, with 9 bases fitting TRBD1. The germline V gene has CDR1 KGHSH and CDR2 LQKENI. V was clipped by 2 bases and J by 7 bases; unmatched bases: 9. This CDR3 is built from 15 residues. CDR3: CASSPSTGGLREQYF. The DNA for the CDR3 is TGTGCCAGCTCACCATCGACAGGGGGTCTTCGGGAGCAGTACTTC. Supplemented by reference TRBV18 and TRBJ2-7, the full variable domain reads NAGVMQNPRHLVRRRGQEARLRCSPMKGHSHVYWYRQLPEEGLKFMVYLQKENIIDESGMPKERFSAEFPKEGPSILRIQQVVRGDSAAYFCASSPSTGGLREQYFGPGTRLTVT.

CDR3 protein: CAISEPNRDSAYEQYF. The DNA for the CDR3 is TGTGCCATCAGTGAGCCGAACAGGGACAGCGCCTACGAGCAGTACTTC. The chain uses TRBV10-3 and TRBJ2-7, with 7 bases aligning to TRBD1. Trimming removed 2 bases from V and 2 bases from J; junction bases left unmatched: 9. Germline CDR1 and CDR2: ENHRY and SYGVKD. The CDR3 runs to 16 residues.

Many counts were recorded for this clone. The gene calls are TRBV19 and TRBJ2-7, with a tentative D call TRBD2 (6 bases). Germline CDR1 is LNHDA and CDR2 is SQIVND (reference sequence). The CDR3 length is 16 residues. Trimming removed 0 bases at V and 3 bases at J, with 15 bases between. The CDR3 spells CASSIDQAGRNYEQYF. CDR3 nucleotide sequence: TGTGCCAGTAGTATAGATCAGGCGGGACGGAACTACGAGCAGTACTTC.

The V and J genes are TRBV5-1 and TRBJ1-1; the match to TRBD1 covers 8 bases. This CDR3 has 15 amino acids. Trimming cost V 1 base and J 6 bases; bases outside gene matches: 8. Germline assignment: CDR1 SGHRS and CDR2 YFSETQ. CDR3 sequence reads: CASSLHTGGESEAFF. The CDR3, as DNA: TGCGCCAGCAGCTTGCATACAGGGGGAGAGTCTGAAGCTTTCTTT.

This clone was seen only once. The chain links TRBV6-1 to TRBJ1-5, with unresolved D. The CDR3 has 14 amino acids. V lost 2 bases to trimming and J lost 5 bases, with 10 bases between them. CDR1 and CDR2 (germline): MNHNS, SASEGT. CDR3 residues: CASSERALYQPQHF. Written as DNA, the CDR3 is TGTGCCAGCAGTGAAAGGGCATTATATCAGCCCCAGCATTTT.

This clone was found a few times. The chain joins TRBV5-1 to TRBJ2-3; perhaps TRBD1 as D (6 bases). Germline lookup yields CDR1 SGHRS and CDR2 YFSETQ. The CDR3 consists of 16 residues. V was pared by 0 bases and J by 2 bases, with 13 bases between. CDR3 residues: CASSLDGQLITDTQYF. The CDR3 DNA follows: TGCGCCAGCAGCTTGGACGGACAGCTAATCACAGATACGCAGTATTTT.

V usage is TRBV21-1 and J usage is TRBJ2-7. TRBV21-1 is assigned pseudogene status. This CDR3 spans 11 amino acids. The CDR3 DNA follows: TGTGCCAGCAGCAACGACTACGAGCAGTACTTC. This gives the protein CASSNDYEQYF.

Of note for this clone: This probably arose from a read error, given a far larger clone one base away. The chain recombines TRBV5-8 with TRBJ1-3; D is ambiguous. The CDR3 consists of 14 residues. Germline-derived CDR1 and CDR2 are SGHTS and YDEGEE. The V and J ends lost 0 bases and 0 bases respectively, with 4 bases between them. The DNA for the CDR3 is TGTGCCAGCAGCTTGGGGGTCTCTGGAAACACCATATATTTT. It yields the protein CASSLGVSGNTIYF.

This chain links TRBV11-3 with TRBJ2-1, with 7 bases that match TRBD2. After removal of 1 base from V and 4 bases from J, the junction contained 7 bases not matched to a gene. The germline CDR1 and CDR2 sequences are SGHNT and YENEEA. This CDR3 contains 16 residues. In DNA form, the CDR3 reads TGTGCCAGCAGCTTAGGTGCGGGAGAAGGGTACAATGAGCAGTTCTTC. Residues: CASSLGAGEGYNEQFF.

The chain links TRBV27 to TRBJ2-3; 8 bases fit TRBD1. Germline CDR1 and CDR2: MNHEY and SMNVEV (reference sequence). V dropped 5 bases and J dropped 2; count of bases not matched to a gene: 6. The CDR3 extends over 15 amino acids. The CDR3 protein is CASSLDRGTTDTQYF. In DNA form, the CDR3 reads TGTGCCAGCAGTCTTGACAGGGGCACCACAGATACGCAGTATTTT.

Turning to this clone: Other DNA sequences in the same sample also yield this CDR3. The chain carries TRBV29-1 and TRBJ2-4; no reliable D call. V shed 1 base and J shed 0 bases, with 4 bases lying between them. Germline V gene lookup returns CDR1 SQVTM and CDR2 ANQGSEA. The CDR3 consists of 13 residues. CDR3 protein: CSVEGLAKNIQYF. CDR3 DNA: TGCAGCGTTGAAGGGTTAGCCAAAAACATTCAGTACTTC.

The chain joins TRBV2 to TRBJ2-3, with D unresolved. Per germline, CDR1 SNHLY and CDR2 FYNNEI. The CDR3 length is 14 residues. V lost 4 bases, J lost 0 bases, and 8 bases lay in between. CDR3 bases: TGTGCCAGCAGTGGACAAATAAGCACAGATACGCAGTATTTT. Protein: CASSGQISTDTQYF. Full variable domain (remainder filled in from reference TRBV2 and TRBJ2-3): EPEVTQTPSHQVTQMGQEVILRCVPISNHLYFYWYRQILGQKVEFLVSFYNNEISEKSEIFDDQFSVERPDGSNFTLKIRSTKLEDSAMYFCASSGQISTDTQYFGPGTRLTVL.

This rearrangement joins TRBV6-1 to TRBJ1-4; TRBD1 might be the D (5 bases). This CDR3 spans 15 amino acids. V was trimmed by 6 bases and J by 4 bases, leaving 15 bases between them. Germline loops: CDR1 MNHNS, CDR2 SASEGT. CDR3: CASRNGGASNEKLFF. DNA of the CDR3: TGTGCCAGCAGAAACGGGGGTGCCAGTAATGAAAAACTGTTTTTT.

The chain combines TRBV5-1 with TRBJ2-4; D is undetermined. In germline, CDR1 is SGHRS, CDR2 YFSETQ. CDR3 length: 13 residues. Trimming left V 4 bases short and J 8 bases short, with 13 bases between. CDR3 bases: TGCGCCAGCAGCCCTACGCTCCGCGACATTCAGTACTTC. It translates to CASSPTLRDIQYF.

The chain carries TRBV5-1 and TRBJ2-1; D is unclear. Germline V CDR1 and CDR2: SGHRS, YFSETQ. The CDR3 length is 16 residues. Trimming left V 0 bases short and J 4 bases short, with 14 bases between. CDR3 residues: CASSLDIRPGYNEQFF. For the CDR3, the DNA is TGCGCCAGCAGCTTGGATATCCGACCAGGATACAATGAGCAGTTCTTC. The full variable domain, its missing parts supplied by reference TRBV5-1 and TRBJ2-1, is KAGVTQTPRYLIKTRGQQVTLSCSPISGHRSVSWYQQTPGQGLQFLFEYFSETQRNKGNFPGRFSGRQFSNSRSEMNVSTLELGDSALYLCASSLDIRPGYNEQFFGPGTRLTVL.

The chain recombines TRBV6-1 with TRBJ1-4; D is uncertain. CDR1 and CDR2 (germline): MNHNS, SASEGT. V was clipped by 3 bases and J by 0 bases, with 11 bases between them. The CDR3 loop spans 16 amino acids. Here the CDR3 reads CASSERTVATNEKLFF. CDR3 nucleotide sequence: TGTGCCAGCAGTGAGCGGACCGTTGCAACTAATGAAAAACTGTTTTTT.

The chain carries TRBV19 and TRBJ1-1; D unresolved. From germline, CDR1 is LNHDA and CDR2 SQIVND (reference sequence). The CDR3 runs to 13 residues. With 1 base removed from V and 10 bases from J, the gap between germline ends came to 13 bases. Here the CDR3 reads CASSIGQRQTAFF. Here the CDR3 DNA reads TGTGCCAGTAGTATAGGACAAAGGCAGACAGCTTTCTTT.

This chain joins TRBV19 and TRBJ1-5, with D perhaps TRBD1 (6 bases). V shed 3 bases and J shed 3 bases, with 21 bases lying between them. CDR1 and CDR2 (germline): LNHDA, SQIVND (reference sequence). The CDR3 totals 18 residues. The CDR3 here is CASSIFTGLWSNNQPQHF. The DNA for the CDR3 is TGTGCCAGTAGTATCTTTACAGGGCTTTGGTCCAACAATCAGCCCCAGCATTTT.

The chain is built from TRBV28 and TRBJ1-1; TRBD1 agrees at 7 bases. Unmatched junction bases numbered 12, after V lost 4 bases and J lost 4 bases. The CDR3 runs to 16 residues. Germline V gene lookup returns CDR1 MDHEN and CDR2 SYDVKM. DNA for the CDR3: TGTGCCAGCAGTTCCCCCGGACAGGTGCGGGGCACTGAAGCTTTCTTT. This codes for CASSSPGQVRGTEAFF. Full variable domain (remainder filled in from reference TRBV28 and TRBJ1-1): DVKVTQSSRYLVKRTGEKVFLECVQDMDHENMFWYRQDPGLGLRLIYFSYDVKMKEKGDIPEGYSVSREKKERFSLILESASTNQTSMYLCASSSPGQVRGTEAFFGQGTRLTVV.

Comments on this clone: A read error may be the cause here, since a much bigger clone is one base away. The sample has other DNA sequences that encode this CDR3 too. The chain employs TRBV19 and TRBJ2-6; 7 positions match TRBD1. V trimming: 6 bases; J trimming: 1 base; junction bases outside the gene matches: 6. Germline CDR1 LNHDA, CDR2 SQIVND (reference sequence). The CDR3 consists of 16 residues. In nucleotides, the CDR3 is TGTGCCAGTAGGGACAGGCTAGGATCTGGGGCCAACGTCCTGACTTTC. This sequence encodes CASRDRLGSGANVLTF.